Reported below is one TCR beta chain. What it recognizes is unknown. This sample is part of a study of OX40 agonist ivuxolimab in advanced cancers. Study-level findings and limits: It was also the case that some nonresponders had low normalized T-cell clonal expansion.

Using immunoSEQ multiplex PCR, the repertoire was profiled, and TCRdb retains in-frame clones only, with some absent. The sample includes some 83,000 clones, approximately 84% seen only once; the top ten take about 7%. Deletions cut 7 bases from V and 5 bases from J, with 14 bases between. The CDR3 is 13 residues long. Germline V gene data show CDR1 as SQVTM and CDR2 as ANQGSEA. Sample: CD4+ or CD8+ T cells sorted from blood, taken in a trial of the OX40 agonist ivuxolimab. The clonotype originates from an adult with an advanced solid tumor such as melanoma, head and neck, liver or kidney cancer. The gene calls are TRBV29-1 and TRBJ1-4; a weak D match, TRBD1 (6 bases). The CDR3 region has the DNA TGCAGCGCCGGTGGACAGCTGAATGAAAAACTGTTTTTT. Protein sequence: CSAGGQLNEKLFF.